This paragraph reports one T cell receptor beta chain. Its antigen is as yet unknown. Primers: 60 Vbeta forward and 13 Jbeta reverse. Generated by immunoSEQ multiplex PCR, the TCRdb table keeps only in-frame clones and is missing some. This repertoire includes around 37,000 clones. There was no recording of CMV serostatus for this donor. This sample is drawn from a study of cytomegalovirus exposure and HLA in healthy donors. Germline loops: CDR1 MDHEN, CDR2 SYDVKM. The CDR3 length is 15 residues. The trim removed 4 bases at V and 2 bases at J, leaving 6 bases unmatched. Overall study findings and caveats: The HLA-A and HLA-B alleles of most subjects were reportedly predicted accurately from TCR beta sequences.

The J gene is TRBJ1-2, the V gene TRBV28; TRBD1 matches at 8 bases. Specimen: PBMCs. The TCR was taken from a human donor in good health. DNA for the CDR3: TGTGCCAGCAGTTCCCCGACAGGGGCAAACTATGGCTACACCTTC. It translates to CASSSPTGANYGYTF.